This note documents a single T cell receptor (beta chain) sequence. The target antigen is unknown. Unique molecular identifiers were used to barcode this TCRbeta library. A single record per CDR3 protein comes from TCRdb applying MiXCR to the PCR reads. Of 200,000 to 250,000 distinct CDR3 sequences listed, approximately 8.4% are singletons. The CDR3 is 11 residues long. Deletions cut 7 bases from V and 4 bases from J, with 10 bases between. Germline V gene sequence: CDR1 SQVTM, CDR2 ANQGSEA. This specimen belongs to a study of T-cell reconstitution after alpha-beta-depleted transplantation in children. Study-level results: The origin of high day-60 TCRbeta diversity in some patients lay in surviving recipient T cells and thymic progenitors. Reported findings indicate that, about two months after transplant, alpha-beta T cells came from several hundred expanded clones, which were derived from non-depleted graft cells.

This chain uses TRBV29-1 with TRBJ1-2; D is ambiguous. Sample: PBMCs, mostly from graft donor cells, taken 360 days after TCRalphabeta/CD19-depleted stem cell transplant. The sequence was obtained from a male patient aged 2 to 10 who had a stem cell transplant for acute myeloid leukemia, so the T cells may come from the graft donor. The CDR3 nucleotides are TGCAGCGACTCAACTGCCTATGGCTACACCTTC. Residues: CSDSTAYGYTF.